The 27 T cell receptor beta chains below were found in one sample sequenced in a study of blood T cell repertoires in COVID-19. Produced via immunoSEQ multiplex PCR; TCRdb's table is partial and in-frame only. The repertoire includes tens of thousands of clones, around 90% of them detected once, and 23% sits in the top ten. The sequenced sample consisted of peripheral blood. The receptor set was obtained from a woman older than 75 in a cohort sampled during active or convalescent COVID-19.

The rearrangement links TRBV7-6 to TRBJ2-3, with 13 bases identical to TRBD2. Germline CDR1 is SGHVS and CDR2 is FNYEAQ. V trimming: 6 bases; J trimming: 8 bases; junction bases outside the gene matches: 11. This CDR3 contains 16 residues. Here the CDR3 DNA reads TGTGCCAGCAGTGTCGGACTAGCGGGGGCCGTCGGTACGCAGTATTTT. Translated: CASSVGLAGAVGTQYF.

The gene calls are TRBV10-3 and TRBJ2-5; tentatively, D is TRBD1 (5 bases). This CDR3 has 14 amino acids. The germline V gene has CDR1 ENHRY and CDR2 SYGVKD. The ends were cut back, 3 bases at V and 2 bases at J, with 10 bases in the middle. The CDR3 coding sequence is TGTGCCATCAGTGACGAGCAGGGACAAGAGACCCAGTACTTC. Translation: CAISDEQGQETQYF.

The sample holds one count of this clone. V is TRBV13 and J is TRBJ1-1, with 7 bases fitting TRBD1. The CDR3 is 17 amino acids. Germline CDR1 reads PRHDT; CDR2 reads FYEKMQ (reference sequence). The trim removed 6 bases at V and 0 bases at J, leaving 13 bases unmatched. CDR3 protein: CASSFSAQGGLNTEAFF. CDR3 DNA: TGTGCCAGCAGTTTTAGTGCCCAGGGGGGACTGAACACTGAAGCTTTCTTT.

The chain couples TRBV7-9 to TRBJ2-5; D not certain. Between the trimmed V and J ends, which lost 3 bases and 1 base, there was a span of 12 bases. The germline gives CDR1 SEHNR, CDR2 FQNEAQ (reference sequence). CDR3 size: 15 residues. CDR3 amino acids: CASSLPTGIQETQYF. In DNA form, the CDR3 reads TGTGCCAGCAGCTTGCCGACGGGTATCCAAGAGACCCAGTACTTC.

This rearrangement joins TRBV9 to TRBJ1-2; a weak D match, TRBD1 (6 bases). CDR3 size: 15 residues. V was trimmed by 3 bases and J by 3 bases, leaving 15 bases between them. Per the germline V gene, CDR1 is SGDLS and CDR2 is YYNGEE. For the CDR3, the DNA is TGTGCCAGCAGCGCCGGACATAAGGGGGACTATGGCTACACCTTC. Translated, it gives CASSAGHKGDYGYTF.

V gene TRBV23-1 combines with J gene TRBJ2-3; tentative D call: TRBD2 (5 bases). TRBV23-1 qualifies as an ORF whose function is uncertain. The V gene lost 2 bases and the J gene lost 1 base, with 19 bases spanning the gap. CDR3 length: 18 residues. Here the CDR3 reads CASSQPCLERTRTDTQYF. CDR3 DNA sequence: TGCGCCAGCAGTCAACCATGCCTGGAGCGGACTCGCACAGATACGCAGTATTTT.

This chain connects TRBV7-2 to TRBJ2-3; TRBD2 aligns across 8 bases. J gave up 1 base and V 7 bases, and 4 bases lay outside the gene matches. Looked up from germline, CDR1 is SGHTA and CDR2 is FQGNSA. The CDR3 totals 14 residues. CDR3 sequence: CASILSGGTDTQYF. The CDR3, as DNA: TGTGCCAGCATCCTTAGCGGGGGCACAGATACGCAGTATTTT.

The V gene is TRBV7-9, the J gene TRBJ2-3, with D tentatively TRBD1 (5 bases). This CDR3 has 14 residues. Trimming cost V 5 bases and J 0 bases, with 9 bases left between them. Per the germline V gene, CDR1 is SEHNR and CDR2 is FQNEAQ (reference sequence). The CDR3 reads CASSPGISTDTQYF. The CDR3 nucleotides read TGTGCCAGCAGCCCAGGGATTAGCACAGATACGCAGTATTTT.

The CDR3: CASSFMAYGYTF. CDR3 nucleotide sequence: TGTGCCAGCAGTTTCATGGCCTATGGCTACACCTTC. The chain couples TRBV28 to TRBJ1-2; no clear D gene. The CDR3 is 12 amino acids. Germline V gene lookup returns CDR1 MDHEN and CDR2 SYDVKM. Trimming left V 3 bases short and J 4 bases short, with 6 bases between.

V gene TRBV11-2 combines with J gene TRBJ2-2; D not resolved. CDR1 is SGHAT, CDR2 FQNNGV, per germline. Trimming pared 5 bases from V and 0 bases from J, leaving 16 bases between. The length of the CDR3 is 17 residues. DNA of the CDR3: TGTGCCAGCAGCCAACCGAAGAGAAATACGAACACCGGGGAGCTGTTTTTT. This translates into CASSQPKRNTNTGELFF.

The CDR3 loop is CASSLRGGNQPQHF. DNA for the CDR3: TGTGCCAGCAGTCTACGGGGGGGGAATCAGCCCCAGCATTTT. V and J are TRBV2 and TRBJ1-5; a possible D gene is TRBD1 (5 bases). There are 14 residues in the CDR3. Trimming removed 5 bases at V and 4 bases at J, with 12 bases between. Germline CDR1 is SNHLY and CDR2 is FYNNEI.

The CDR3 nucleotides are TGTGCCAGCAGCGTAGTGGGGCAGGGAGGAAACACCATATATTTT. Translated: CASSVVGQGGNTIYF. V and J are TRBV9 and TRBJ1-3; D is possibly TRBD1 (5 bases). This CDR3 is built from 15 residues. Germline CDR1 is SGDLS and CDR2 is YYNGEE. V lost 0 bases and J 4 bases, leaving 11 bases between the germline ends. Using reference TRBV9 and TRBJ1-3 for the parts outside the CDR3, the full variable domain is DSGVTQTPKHLITATGQRVTLRCSPRSGDLSVYWYQQSLDQGLQFLIQYYNGEERAKGNILERFSAQQFPDLHSELNLSSLELGDSALYFCASSVVGQGGNTIYFGEGSWLTVV.

J is TRBJ1-4 and V is TRBV2, with 7 nucleotides matching TRBD1. The CDR3 has 15 amino acids. Germline V gene lookup returns CDR1 SNHLY and CDR2 FYNNEI. With V trimmed by 6 bases and J by 4 bases, 8 bases remained unmatched. The DNA for the CDR3 is TGTGCCAGCAGGAGCCCGGGACAGATTAATGAAAAACTGTTTTTT. Translation: CASRSPGQINEKLFF.

CDR3 DNA sequence: TGTGCCAGCAGTCGTCTAGCGGGAGGGAACAATGAGCAGTTCTTC. It specifies CASSRLAGGNNEQFF. The V gene is TRBV7-6, the J gene TRBJ2-1, with TRBD2 identical over 12 bases. The germline V gene encodes CDR1 SGHVS and CDR2 FNYEAQ. CDR3 length: 15 amino acids. J lost 5 bases, V lost 6 bases, and 5 bases had no gene match.

This chain links TRBV5-1 with TRBJ2-1, with TRBD2 matching 8 bases. The CDR3 sequence is 16 residues long. V shed 0 bases, J shed 8 bases, and the junction held 10 bases outside the gene matches. CDR1 and CDR2 from the germline V gene are SGHRS and YFSETQ. The CDR3 DNA reads as TGCGCCAGCAGCTTGGCCCTCGGCGGGAGGACCGATGAGCAGTTCTTC. Amino acid sequence: CASSLALGGRTDEQFF.

The V call is TRBV11-1, the J call TRBJ2-5; possible D gene TRBD1, 6 bases. The CDR3 has 14 amino acids. V lost 1 base and J lost 5, with 11 bases in between. Germline V gene data show CDR1 as SGHAT and CDR2 as FQDESV (reference sequence). The CDR3 is CASSLVSRGETQYF. CDR3 sequence (DNA): TGTGCCAGCAGCTTAGTGTCCAGGGGCGAGACCCAGTACTTC.

V and J are TRBV7-9 and TRBJ2-1; 8 bases fit TRBD2. J gave up 4 bases and V 0 bases, and 8 bases lay outside the gene matches. This CDR3 is built from 17 residues. Germline CDR1 SEHNR, CDR2 FQNEAQ (reference sequence). The CDR3 loop reads CASSLAFGRGVYNEQFF. The CDR3 coding sequence is TGTGCCAGCAGCTTAGCTTTCGGGAGGGGGGTTTACAATGAGCAGTTCTTC.

The chain employs TRBV6-4 and TRBJ1-6; 9 bases are shared with TRBD1. CDR3 length: 18 residues. V gave up 6 bases and J gave up 1 base; unmatched junction bases: 10. CDR1 and CDR2 (germline): MRHNA, SNTAGT. Here the CDR3 DNA reads TGTGCCAGCAGCACTTTGGACAGGGGCGTATCCTATAATTCACCCCTCCACTTT. Encoded protein: CASSTLDRGVSYNSPLHF.

This clone appeared a few times. The chain has TRBV7-2 and TRBJ1-3, with TRBD1 identical over 9 bases. This CDR3 is built from 15 residues. Unmatched junction bases numbered 5, after V lost 4 bases and J lost 4 bases. Germline loops: CDR1 SGHTA, CDR2 FQGNSA. The CDR3 region has the DNA TGTGCCAGCAGCTCCGGACAGGGGCGAGGAAACACCATATATTTT. Translation: CASSSGQGRGNTIYF.

Remarks on this clone: This CDR3 fails to terminate in the conserved phenylalanine or tryptophan, so it likely reflects a read error. The limits of the CDR3 on the DNA are not certain, so only TCRdb's listed CDR3 is given. The rearrangement joins TRBV23-1 to TRBJ2-7; the tabulated D call, TRBD1, remains unverified against the DNA. TRBV23-1 is identified as an open reading frame with a role that is uncertain. The CDR3 has 11 residues if both end residues are counted. This CDR3 is CASSPTGQGLD.

The gene calls are TRBV20-1 and TRBJ1-5; 9 bases agree with TRBD1. Germline V gives CDR1 DFQATT, CDR2 SNEGSKA (reference sequence). This CDR3 contains 15 residues. V lost 3 bases and J lost 4; bases outside the gene matches: 7. The CDR3: CSASGTGSGNQPQHF. DNA of the CDR3: TGCAGTGCTAGTGGGACAGGGAGCGGGAATCAGCCCCAGCATTTT.

V usage is TRBV5-4 and J usage is TRBJ2-3, with D hard to call. V shed 3 bases and J shed 0 bases, with 8 bases lying between them. CDR3 length: 14 residues. The germline V gene has CDR1 SGHNT and CDR2 YYREEE (reference sequence). The CDR3 here is CASSSIQSTDTQYF. The CDR3 region has the DNA TGTGCCAGCAGCTCAATACAGAGCACAGATACGCAGTATTTT. Supplemented by reference TRBV5-4 and TRBJ2-3, the full variable domain reads ETGVTQSPTHLIKTRGQQVTLRCSSQSGHNTVSWYQQALGQGPQFIFQYYREEENGRGNFPPRFSGLQFPNYSSELNVNALELDDSALYLCASSSIQSTDTQYFGPGTRLTVL.

The CDR3 protein is CTSRPGITDTQYF. The CDR3 DNA reads as TGCACCAGCAGGCCAGGGATAACAGATACGCAGTATTTT. The rearrangement joins TRBV1 to TRBJ2-3; TRBD1, as called in the table, went unchecked against the DNA. TRBV1 is shown as a pseudogene. This CDR3 contains 13 residues.

The CDR3 DNA is TGTGCCACCAGTGATTTGGGGACAACGGGTACGCAGTATTTT. Translated: CATSDLGTTGTQYF. This chain links TRBV24-1 with TRBJ2-3, with a possible D match to TRBD1 (6 bases). Germline CDR1 reads KGHDR; CDR2 reads SFDVKD. Deletions cut 0 bases from V and 8 bases from J, with 11 bases between. The CDR3 is made up of 14 amino acids.

In DNA form, the CDR3 reads TGTGCCACCAGTGGGGCCCTCGCCACTGAAGCTTTCTTT. As protein: CATSGALATEAFF. The chain joins TRBV24-1 to TRBJ1-1; no firm D call. This CDR3 is 13 amino acids long. The germline gives CDR1 KGHDR, CDR2 SFDVKD. With 5 bases removed from V and 4 bases from J, the gap between germline ends came to 10 bases.

This clone has only one observation. The CDR3 loop reads CASSLNYEQYF. CDR3 sequence (DNA): TGTGCCAGCAGCCTAAACTACGAGCAGTACTTC. The chain links TRBV6-2 or TRBV6-3 to TRBJ2-7; no clear D gene. The V end was cut by 6 bases, the J end by 3 bases, with 6 bases between. The germline CDR1 and CDR2 sequences are MNHEY and SVGEGT. The CDR3 runs to 11 residues.

This chain joins TRBV4-1 and TRBJ2-1, with 11 bases fitting TRBD2. J gave up 15 bases and V 1 base, and 8 bases lay outside the gene matches. The germline gives CDR1 MGHRA, CDR2 YSYEKL. The CDR3 extends over 14 amino acids. CDR3 in amino acids: CASSQGIAGGPWFF. The CDR3 DNA is TGCGCCAGCAGCCAAGGGATAGCGGGGGGGCCTTGGTTCTTC.